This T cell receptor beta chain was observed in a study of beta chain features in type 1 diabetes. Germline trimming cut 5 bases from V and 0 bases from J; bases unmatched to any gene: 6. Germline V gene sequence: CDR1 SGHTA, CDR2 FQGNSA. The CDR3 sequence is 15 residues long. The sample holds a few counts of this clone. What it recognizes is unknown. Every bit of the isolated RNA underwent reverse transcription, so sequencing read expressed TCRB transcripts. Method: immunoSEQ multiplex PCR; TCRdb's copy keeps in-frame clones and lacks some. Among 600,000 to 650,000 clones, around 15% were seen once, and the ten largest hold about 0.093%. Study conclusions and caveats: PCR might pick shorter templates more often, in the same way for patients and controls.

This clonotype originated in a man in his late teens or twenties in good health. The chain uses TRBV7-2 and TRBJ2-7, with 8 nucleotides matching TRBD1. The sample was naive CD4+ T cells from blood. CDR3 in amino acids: CASSQGASPSYEQYF. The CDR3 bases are TGTGCCAGCAGCCAGGGGGCGTCGCCCTCCTACGAGCAGTACTTC.